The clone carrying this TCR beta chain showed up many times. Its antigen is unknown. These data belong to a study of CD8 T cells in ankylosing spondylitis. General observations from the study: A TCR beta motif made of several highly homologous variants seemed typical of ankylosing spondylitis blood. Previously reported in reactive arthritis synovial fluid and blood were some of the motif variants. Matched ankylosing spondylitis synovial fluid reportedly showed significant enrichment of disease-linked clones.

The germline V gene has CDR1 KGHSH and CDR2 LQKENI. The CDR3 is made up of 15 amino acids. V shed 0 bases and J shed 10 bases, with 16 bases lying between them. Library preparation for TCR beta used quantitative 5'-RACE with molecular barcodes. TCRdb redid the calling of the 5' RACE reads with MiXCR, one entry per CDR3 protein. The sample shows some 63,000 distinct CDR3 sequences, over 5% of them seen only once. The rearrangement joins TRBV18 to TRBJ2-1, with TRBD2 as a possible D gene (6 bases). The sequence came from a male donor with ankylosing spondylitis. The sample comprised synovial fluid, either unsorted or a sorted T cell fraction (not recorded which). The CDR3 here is CASSPPVGGQGEQFF. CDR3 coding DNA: TGTGCCAGCTCACCACCGGTCGGAGGGCAAGGCGAGCAGTTCTTC.